This T cell receptor (beta chain) is drawn from a study of CD8 T cells in ankylosing spondylitis. General study results and limits: In reactive arthritis synovial fluid and blood, some motif variants had been reported before. CD8+ by phenotype, disease-linked clones were relatively rare in peripheral blood. Typical of ankylosing spondylitis blood, it appeared, was a TCR beta motif of eight highly homologous variants.

This CDR3 contains 17 residues. V lost 7 bases, J lost 4 bases, and 10 bases stayed unmatched. Germline CDR1 and CDR2: MDHEN and SYDVKM. As the method for making TCR beta libraries, quantitative 5'-RACE with molecular barcodes was used. TCRdb itself ran the 5' RACE reads through MiXCR, one entry per CDR3 protein. The sample holds about 540,000 distinct CDR3 sequences, about an eighth seen once. Notes on this clonotype: Its antigen is currently unknown.

The sequenced material came from blood, either unsorted or a sorted T cell fraction (not recorded which). The rearrangement joins TRBV28 to TRBJ2-6; 10 bases agree with TRBD1. This clonotype was obtained from a male donor with ankylosing spondylitis. CDR3 in DNA: TGTGCCAGCACCCGCCGGGACAGGGGACTCGGGGCCAACGTCCTGACTTTC. Its protein product is CASTRRDRGLGANVLTF.